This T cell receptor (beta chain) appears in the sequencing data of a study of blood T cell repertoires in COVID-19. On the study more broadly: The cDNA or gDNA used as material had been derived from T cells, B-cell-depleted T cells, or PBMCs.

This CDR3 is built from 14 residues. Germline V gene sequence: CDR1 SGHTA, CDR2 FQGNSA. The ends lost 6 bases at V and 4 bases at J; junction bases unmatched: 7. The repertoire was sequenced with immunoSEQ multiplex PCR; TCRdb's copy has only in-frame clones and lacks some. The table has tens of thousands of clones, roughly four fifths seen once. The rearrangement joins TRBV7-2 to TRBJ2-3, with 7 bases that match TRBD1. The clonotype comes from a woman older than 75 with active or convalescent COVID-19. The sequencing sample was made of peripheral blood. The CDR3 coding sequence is TGTGCCAGCAGGAGGGACAGTGGGGCAGATACGCAGTATTTT. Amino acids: CASRRDSGADTQYF.